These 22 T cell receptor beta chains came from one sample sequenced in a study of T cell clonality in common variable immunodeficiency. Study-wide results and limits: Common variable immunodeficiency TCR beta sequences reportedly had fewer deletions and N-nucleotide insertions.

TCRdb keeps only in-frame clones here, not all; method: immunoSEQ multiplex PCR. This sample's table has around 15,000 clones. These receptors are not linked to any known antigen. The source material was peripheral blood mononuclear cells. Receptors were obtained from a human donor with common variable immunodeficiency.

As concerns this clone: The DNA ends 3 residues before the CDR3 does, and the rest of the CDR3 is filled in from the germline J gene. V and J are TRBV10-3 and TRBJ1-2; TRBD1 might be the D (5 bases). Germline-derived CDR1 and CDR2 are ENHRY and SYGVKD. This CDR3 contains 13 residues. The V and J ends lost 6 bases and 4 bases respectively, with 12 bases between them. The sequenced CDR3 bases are TGTGCCATCAGGGATATCGACAGCTATGGC. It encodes CAIRDIDSYG. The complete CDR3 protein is CAIRDIDSYGYTF.

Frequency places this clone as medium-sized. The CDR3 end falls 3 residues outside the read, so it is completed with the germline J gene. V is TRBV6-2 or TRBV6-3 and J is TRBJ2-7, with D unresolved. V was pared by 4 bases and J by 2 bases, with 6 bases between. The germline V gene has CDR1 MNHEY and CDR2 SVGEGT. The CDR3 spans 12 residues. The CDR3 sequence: CASSSDTYEQYF. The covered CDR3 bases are TGTGCCAGCAGTTCAGATACCTACGAG.

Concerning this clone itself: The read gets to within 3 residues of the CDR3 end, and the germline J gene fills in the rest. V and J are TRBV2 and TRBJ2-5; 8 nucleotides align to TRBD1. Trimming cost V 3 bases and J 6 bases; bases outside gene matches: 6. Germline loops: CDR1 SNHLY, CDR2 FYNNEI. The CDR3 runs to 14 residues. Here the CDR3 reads CASSDSTGEQTQYF. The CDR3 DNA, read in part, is TGTGCCAGCAGTGACTCGACAGGGGAGCAGACC.

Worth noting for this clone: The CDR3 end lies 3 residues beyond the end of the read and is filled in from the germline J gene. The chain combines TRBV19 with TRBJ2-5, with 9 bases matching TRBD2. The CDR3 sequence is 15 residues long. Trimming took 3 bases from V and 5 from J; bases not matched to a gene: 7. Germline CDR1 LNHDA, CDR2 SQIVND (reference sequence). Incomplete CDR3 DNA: TGTGCCAGTAGTATTCGAGCGGGAGGTATGGAGACC. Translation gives CASSIRAGGMET. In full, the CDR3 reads CASSIRAGGMETQYF.

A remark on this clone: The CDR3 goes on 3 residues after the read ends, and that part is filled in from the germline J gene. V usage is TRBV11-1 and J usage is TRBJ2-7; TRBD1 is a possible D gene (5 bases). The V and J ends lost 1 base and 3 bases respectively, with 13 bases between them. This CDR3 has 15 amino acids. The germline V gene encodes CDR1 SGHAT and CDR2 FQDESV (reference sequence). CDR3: CASSLVVQAIYEQYF. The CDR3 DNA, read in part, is TGTGCCAGCAGCTTAGTAGTACAGGCGATCTACGAG.

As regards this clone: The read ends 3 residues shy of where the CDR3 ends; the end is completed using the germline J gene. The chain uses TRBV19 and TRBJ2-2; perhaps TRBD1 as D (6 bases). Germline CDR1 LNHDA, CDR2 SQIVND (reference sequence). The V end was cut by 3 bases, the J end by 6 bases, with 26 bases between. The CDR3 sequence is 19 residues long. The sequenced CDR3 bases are TGTGCCAGTAGTATCTTTACAAGGGCAGGGGCTACCGCACCCGGGGAG. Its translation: CASSIFTRAGATAPGE. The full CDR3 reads CASSIFTRAGATAPGELFF.

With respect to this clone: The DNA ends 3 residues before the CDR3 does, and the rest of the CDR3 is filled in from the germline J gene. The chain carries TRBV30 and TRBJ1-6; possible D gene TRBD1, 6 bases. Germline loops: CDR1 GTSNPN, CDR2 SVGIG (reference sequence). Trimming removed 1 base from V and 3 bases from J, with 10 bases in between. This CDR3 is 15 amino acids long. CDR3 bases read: TGTGCCTGGAGTGGAGGGGGTATCTATAATTCACCC. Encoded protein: CAWSGGGIYNSP. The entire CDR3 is CAWSGGGIYNSPLHF.

The CDR3 bases that were read are TGCAGCGTGCTGACAGGGGGCGAG. It translates to CSVLTGGE. The whole CDR3 protein is CSVLTGGEQYF. This rearrangement joins TRBV29-1 to TRBJ2-7; TRBD1 aligns across 9 bases. The CDR3 end is not reached by the read, which stops 3 residues before it; the germline J gene fills it in. This CDR3 region has 11 residues. The germline V gene encodes CDR1 SQVTM and CDR2 ANQGSEA. The ends lost 6 bases at V and 6 bases at J; junction bases unmatched: 3.

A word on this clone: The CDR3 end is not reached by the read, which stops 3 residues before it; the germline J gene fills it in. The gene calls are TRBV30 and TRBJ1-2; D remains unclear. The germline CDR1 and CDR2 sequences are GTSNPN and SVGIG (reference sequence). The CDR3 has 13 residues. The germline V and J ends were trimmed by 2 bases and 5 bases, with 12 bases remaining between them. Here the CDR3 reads CAWSQRELYGYTF. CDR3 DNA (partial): TGTGCCTGGAGTCAGCGGGAACTTTATGGC. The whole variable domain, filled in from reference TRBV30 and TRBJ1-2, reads SQTIHQWPATLVQPVGSPLSLECTVEGTSNPNLYWYRQAAGRGLQLLFYSVGIGQISSEVPQNLSASRPQDRQFILSSKKLLLSDSGFYLCAWSQRELYGYTFGSGTRLTVV.

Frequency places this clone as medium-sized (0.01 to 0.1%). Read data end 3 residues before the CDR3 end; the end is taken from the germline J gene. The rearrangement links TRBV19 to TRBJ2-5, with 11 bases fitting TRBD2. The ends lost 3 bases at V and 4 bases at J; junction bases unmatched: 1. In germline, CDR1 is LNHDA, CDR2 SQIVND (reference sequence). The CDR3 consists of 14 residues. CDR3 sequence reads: CASSISGGAETQYF. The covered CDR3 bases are TGTGCCAGTAGTATTAGCGGGGGGGCAGAGACC.

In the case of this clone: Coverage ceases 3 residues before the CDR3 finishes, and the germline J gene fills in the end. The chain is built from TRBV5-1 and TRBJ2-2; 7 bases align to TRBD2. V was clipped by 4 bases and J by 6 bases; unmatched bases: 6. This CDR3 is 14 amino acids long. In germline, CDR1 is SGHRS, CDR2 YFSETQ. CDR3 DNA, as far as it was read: TGCGCCAGCAGCCTCCGGACTAGGGCCGGGGAG. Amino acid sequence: CASSLRTRAGE. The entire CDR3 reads CASSLRTRAGELFF.

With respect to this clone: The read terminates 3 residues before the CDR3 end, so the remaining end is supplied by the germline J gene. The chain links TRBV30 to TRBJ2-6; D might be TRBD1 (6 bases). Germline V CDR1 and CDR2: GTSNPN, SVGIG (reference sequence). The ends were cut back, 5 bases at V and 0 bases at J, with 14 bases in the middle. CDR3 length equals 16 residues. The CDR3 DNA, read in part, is TGTGCCTGGGAACAGGGTCCCGCCTCTGGGGCCAACGTC. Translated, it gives CAWEQGPASGANV. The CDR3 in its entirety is CAWEQGPASGANVLTF.

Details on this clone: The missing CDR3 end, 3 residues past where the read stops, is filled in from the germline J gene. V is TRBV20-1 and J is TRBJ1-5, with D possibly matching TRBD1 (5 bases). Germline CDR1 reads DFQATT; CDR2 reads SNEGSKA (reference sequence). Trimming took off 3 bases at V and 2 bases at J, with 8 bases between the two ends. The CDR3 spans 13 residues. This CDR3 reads CSARQGGNQPQHF. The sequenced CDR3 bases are TGCAGTGCTAGGCAAGGGGGCAATCAGCCC.

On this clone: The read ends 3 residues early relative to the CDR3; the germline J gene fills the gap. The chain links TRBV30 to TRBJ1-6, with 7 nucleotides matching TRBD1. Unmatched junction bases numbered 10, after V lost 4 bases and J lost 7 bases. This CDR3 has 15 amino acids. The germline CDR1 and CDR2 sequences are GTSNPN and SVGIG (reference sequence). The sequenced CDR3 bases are TGTGCCTGGACAGGACAGGCAGGGGTAAATTCACCC. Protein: CAWTGQAGVNSP. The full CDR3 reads CAWTGQAGVNSPLHF.

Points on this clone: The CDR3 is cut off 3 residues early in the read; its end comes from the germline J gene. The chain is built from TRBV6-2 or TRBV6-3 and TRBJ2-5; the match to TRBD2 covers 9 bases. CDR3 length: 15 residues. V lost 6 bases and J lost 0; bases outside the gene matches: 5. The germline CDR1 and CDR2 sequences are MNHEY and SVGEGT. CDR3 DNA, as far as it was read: TGTGCCAGCAGCCGTCTAGCGGGGAACCAAGAGACC. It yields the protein CASSRLAGNQET. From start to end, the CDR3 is CASSRLAGNQETQYF.

The part of the CDR3 DNA that was read is TGTGCCAGTAGTACCAGGGAAGGTGGC. Translating it yields CASSTREGG. The full CDR3 is CASSTREGGYTF. V and J are TRBV19 and TRBJ1-2, with a tentative D call TRBD1 (5 bases). The read finishes 3 residues shy of the CDR3 end, and the germline J gene is used to complete it. CDR3 length: 12 residues. The V end was cut by 4 bases, the J end by 7 bases, with 10 bases between. Germline CDR1 is LNHDA and CDR2 is SQIVND (reference sequence). Supplemented by reference TRBV19 and TRBJ1-2, the full variable domain reads DGGITQSPKYLFRKEGQNVTLSCEQNLNHDAMYWYRQDPGQGLRLIYYSQIVNDFQKGDIAEGYSVSREKKESFPLTVTSAQKNPTAFYLCASSTREGGYTFGSGTRLTVV.

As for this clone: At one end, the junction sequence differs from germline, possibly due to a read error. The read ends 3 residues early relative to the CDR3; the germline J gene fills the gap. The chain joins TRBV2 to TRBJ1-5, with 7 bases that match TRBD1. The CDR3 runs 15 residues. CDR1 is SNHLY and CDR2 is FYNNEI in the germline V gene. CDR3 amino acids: CASNERGLFNQPQHF. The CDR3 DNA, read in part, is TGTGCCAGCAATGAAAGGGGGCTATTCAATCAGCCC.

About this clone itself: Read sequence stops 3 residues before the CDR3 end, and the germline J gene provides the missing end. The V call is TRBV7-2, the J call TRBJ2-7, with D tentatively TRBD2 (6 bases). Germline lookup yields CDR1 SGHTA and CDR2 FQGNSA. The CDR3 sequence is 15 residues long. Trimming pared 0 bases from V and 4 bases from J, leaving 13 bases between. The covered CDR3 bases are TGTGCCAGCAGCTTAGCGTCCGGGACTCCATACGAG. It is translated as CASSLASGTPYE. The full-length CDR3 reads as CASSLASGTPYEQYF.

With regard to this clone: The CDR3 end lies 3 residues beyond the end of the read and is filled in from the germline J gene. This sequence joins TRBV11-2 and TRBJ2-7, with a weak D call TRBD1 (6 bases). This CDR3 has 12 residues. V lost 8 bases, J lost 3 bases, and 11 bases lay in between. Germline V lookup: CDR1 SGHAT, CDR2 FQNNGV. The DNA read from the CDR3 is TGTGCCAGCCGGGACACCTTCTACGAG. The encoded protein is CASRDTFYE. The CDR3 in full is CASRDTFYEQYF.

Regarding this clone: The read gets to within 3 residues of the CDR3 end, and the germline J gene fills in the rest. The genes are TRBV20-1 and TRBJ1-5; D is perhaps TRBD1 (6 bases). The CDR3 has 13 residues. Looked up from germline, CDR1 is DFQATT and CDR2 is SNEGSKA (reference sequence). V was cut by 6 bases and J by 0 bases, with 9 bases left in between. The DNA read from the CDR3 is TGCAGTGCCAGGGGACGTAGCAATCAGCCC. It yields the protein CSARGRSNQP. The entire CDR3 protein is CSARGRSNQPQHF.

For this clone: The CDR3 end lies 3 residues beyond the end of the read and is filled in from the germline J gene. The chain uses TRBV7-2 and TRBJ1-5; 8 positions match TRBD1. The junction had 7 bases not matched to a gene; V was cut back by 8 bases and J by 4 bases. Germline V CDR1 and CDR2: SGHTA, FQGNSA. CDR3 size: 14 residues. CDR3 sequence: CASVQGARNQPQHF. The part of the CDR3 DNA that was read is TGTGCCAGCGTGCAGGGGGCTCGGAATCAGCCC.

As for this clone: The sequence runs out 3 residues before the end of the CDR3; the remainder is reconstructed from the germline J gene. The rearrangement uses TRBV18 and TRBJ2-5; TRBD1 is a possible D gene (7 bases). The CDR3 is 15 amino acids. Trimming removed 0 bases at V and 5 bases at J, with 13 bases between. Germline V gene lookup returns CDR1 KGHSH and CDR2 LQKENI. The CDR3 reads CASSPPEGAQETQYF. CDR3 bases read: TGTGCCAGCTCACCACCGGAGGGGGCTCAGGAGACC. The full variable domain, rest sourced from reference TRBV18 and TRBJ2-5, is NAGVMQNPRHLVRRRGQEARLRCSPMKGHSHVYWYRQLPEEGLKFMVYLQKENIIDESGMPKERFSAEFPKEGPSILRIQQVVRGDSAAYFCASSPPEGAQETQYFGPGTRLLVL.